These 26 T cell receptor beta chains originate from one sample sequenced in a study of shared clonotypes between healthy human individuals. Repertoires were generated with immunoSEQ multiplex PCR, while TCRdb's copy carries only in-frame clones and drops some. This sample yields about 1.4 million clones, of which 96% are seen a single time; 1% to 1.5% belongs to the top ten. The sequencing input was naive CD4+ T cells sorted from blood. Documented subset: CD45RA+ positively selected. These receptors were taken from a man aged 30 to 39 in good health.

The V and J genes are TRBV28 and TRBJ2-7; maybe TRBD2 (6 bases). This CDR3 has 14 amino acids. The V end was cut by 2 bases, the J end by 3 bases, with 11 bases between. Germline-derived CDR1 and CDR2 are MDHEN and SYDVKM. CDR3: CASSLHGGFYEQYF. The CDR3 DNA sequence: TGTGCCAGCAGTTTACACGGAGGGTTCTACGAGCAGTACTTC.

The count of this clone is one. The chain uses TRBV9 and TRBJ2-7; 13 nucleotides match TRBD2. This CDR3 is 15 amino acids long. V lost 4 bases and J lost 2; bases outside the gene matches: 3. CDR1 and CDR2 (germline): SGDLS, YYNGEE. In DNA, the CDR3 is TGTGCCAGCAGCTCGGGACTAGCGGGGACCTACGAGCAGTACTTC. Translating it yields CASSSGLAGTYEQYF.

On this clone itself: The sample holds other DNA sequences that translate to the same CDR3. The chain employs TRBV5-1 and TRBJ2-5, with 7 positions matching TRBD1. Trimming took 2 bases from V and 1 from J; bases not matched to a gene: 5. In germline, CDR1 is SGHRS, CDR2 YFSETQ. CDR3 size: 15 residues. CDR3 nucleotide sequence: TGCGCCAGCAGCTTCGGGACAGCTCTCCAAGAGACCCAGTACTTC. The encoded protein is CASSFGTALQETQYF.

J is TRBJ1-4 and V is TRBV19; no definite D call. The V gene lost 3 bases and the J gene lost 4 bases, with 6 bases spanning the gap. In germline, CDR1 is LNHDA, CDR2 SQIVND (reference sequence). This CDR3 is 13 amino acids long. CDR3 nucleotide sequence: TGTGCCAGTAGTATTCCCTTTAATGAAAAACTGTTTTTT. Protein product: CASSIPFNEKLFF.

The genes are TRBV6-1 and TRBJ2-1; no clear D. V was shortened by 2 bases and J by 10 bases, with 12 bases between the two germline ends. The CDR3 is 13 residues long. Germline CDR1 is MNHNS and CDR2 is SASEGT. The CDR3 loop is CASSELAGVEQFF. In DNA form, the CDR3 reads TGTGCCAGCAGTGAACTCGCAGGCGTCGAGCAGTTCTTC.

The gene calls are TRBV4-3 and TRBJ2-1; 13 bases agree with TRBD2. The J segment lost 10 bases and the V segment lost 0 bases, leaving 18 bases of the junction unmatched. The germline V gene encodes CDR1 LGHNA and CDR2 YSLEER. The CDR3 extends over 20 amino acids. CDR3 DNA sequence: TGCGCCAGCAGCCAAGATCTCAAGCCCGGACTAGCGGGAGTTGTTAGGGAGCAGTTCTTC. This gives the protein CASSQDLKPGLAGVVREQFF.

The chain employs TRBV11-2 and TRBJ2-7; D is undetermined. Trimming took 3 bases from V and 2 from J, leaving 2 bases between them. Germline values: CDR1 SGHAT, CDR2 FQNNGV. The CDR3 contains 11 residues. The CDR3 DNA is TGTGCCAGCAGCTTTACCTACGAGCAGTACTTC. Amino acids: CASSFTYEQYF. Complete variable domain (other parts from reference TRBV11-2 and TRBJ2-7): EAGVAQSPRYKIIEKRQSVAFWCNPISGHATLYWYQQILGQGPKLLIQFQNNGVVDDSQLPKDRFSAERLKGVDSTLKIQPAKLEDSAVYLCASSFTYEQYFGPGTRLTVT.

The genes are TRBV25-1 and TRBJ2-3, with TRBD2 matching 8 bases. J was trimmed by 2 bases and V by 8 bases; bases with no gene match: 12. From germline, CDR1 is MGHDK and CDR2 SYGVNS. The CDR3 has 16 residues. CDR3 sequence: CASGVPGLGSTDTQYF. The DNA of the CDR3 is TGTGCCAGCGGCGTCCCGGGACTAGGGTCCACAGATACGCAGTATTTT.

The V call is TRBV6-5, the J call TRBJ2-7; 10 bases agree with TRBD1. The germline V gene has CDR1 MNHEY and CDR2 SVGAGI. V lost 5 bases and J lost 3; bases outside the gene matches: 4. The CDR3 consists of 14 residues. The CDR3 region is CASSTDRGLYEQYF. DNA of the CDR3: TGTGCCAGCAGTACAGACAGGGGGCTCTACGAGCAGTACTTC.

V usage is TRBV10-1 and J usage is TRBJ2-7; 10 nucleotides align to TRBD1. CDR1 is WNHNN and CDR2 is SYGVQD in the germline V gene (reference sequence). CDR3 length: 16 amino acids. Trimming cost V 4 bases and J 6 bases; bases outside gene matches: 12. The DNA for the CDR3 is TGCGCCAGCAGTGTGACAGGGGGCGCCGGGGCGGGCGAGCAGTACTTC. Its protein product is CASSVTGGAGAGEQYF.

This chain links TRBV4-2 with TRBJ1-5; possible D gene TRBD1, 6 bases. Trimming shortened V by 0 bases and J by 6 bases, and 6 bases separated the two germline ends. This CDR3 region has 13 residues. Per germline, CDR1 LGHNA and CDR2 YNFKEQ. CDR3 region: CASSQEGGQPQHF. In nucleotides, the CDR3 is TGTGCCAGCAGCCAAGAAGGGGGTCAGCCCCAGCATTTT.

The rearrangement links TRBV4-3 to TRBJ2-3, with D perhaps TRBD1 (5 bases). The ends were cut back, 0 bases at V and 4 bases at J, with 14 bases in the middle. CDR1 is LGHNA, CDR2 YSLEER, per germline. The CDR3 has 16 residues. The CDR3 DNA reads TGCGCCAGCAGCCAAGACCTAGGGGCCTTACCAGATACGCAGTATTTT. Its translation is CASSQDLGALPDTQYF.

This sequence joins TRBV5-6 and TRBJ2-7; perhaps D is TRBD1 or TRBD2 (6 bases each). V was pared by 5 bases and J by 6 bases, with 24 bases between. Germline V gene lookup returns CDR1 SGHDT and CDR2 YYEEEE. The CDR3 totals 16 residues. The CDR3 DNA reads as TGTGCCAGCAGTAAATCATCGGGGGCGCGGCCGGGCGAGCAGTACTTC. Its translation: CASSKSSGARPGEQYF.

The V and J genes are TRBV19 and TRBJ2-2; 7 nucleotides align to TRBD1. Germline V gene sequence: CDR1 LNHDA, CDR2 SQIVND (reference sequence). The V segment lost 6 bases and the J segment 0 bases; nucleotides outside the gene matches: 4. The CDR3 loop spans 15 amino acids. This chain's CDR3 is CASRQTGANTGELFF. The CDR3 DNA reads as TGTGCCAGTAGGCAAACAGGGGCGAACACCGGGGAGCTGTTTTTT.

The V call is TRBV5-6, the J call TRBJ2-5; D uncertain. Trimming shortened V by 2 bases and J by 1 base, and 9 bases separated the two germline ends. The CDR3 runs 14 residues. Germline V CDR1 and CDR2: SGHDT, YYEEEE. CDR3 residues: CASSFRNLQETQYF. The CDR3, as DNA: TGTGCCAGCAGCTTTAGAAATCTCCAAGAGACCCAGTACTTC.

The gene calls are TRBV11-2 and TRBJ2-3; D is ambiguous. In germline, CDR1 is SGHAT, CDR2 FQNNGV. The length of the CDR3 is 11 residues. Between the trimmed V and J ends, which lost 5 bases and 6 bases, there was a span of 6 bases. CDR3: CASSNQDTQYF. The CDR3 bases are TGTGCCAGCAGCAACCAGGATACGCAGTATTTT.

The chain uses TRBV5-1 and TRBJ1-2; 7 nucleotides align to TRBD1. The CDR3 loop spans 14 amino acids. Germline CDR1 reads SGHRS; CDR2 reads YFSETQ. V shed 4 bases, J shed 7 bases, and the junction held 10 bases outside the gene matches. CDR3 region: CASSQTTGVGGYTF. The CDR3 DNA follows: TGCGCCAGCAGCCAAACAACAGGGGTTGGTGGCTACACCTTC.

This chain uses TRBV9 with TRBJ1-2, with 7 bases that match TRBD1. Trimming cost V 0 bases and J 1 base; bases outside gene matches: 9. The germline V gene encodes CDR1 SGDLS and CDR2 YYNGEE. The CDR3 is made up of 17 amino acids. The CDR3 region has the DNA TGTGCCAGCAGCGTAGAACAGGGGCTCCCCCTTAACTATGGCTACACCTTC. Translation: CASSVEQGLPLNYGYTF.

About this clone: Other nucleotide sequences from this sample produce the same CDR3. The chain carries TRBV5-4 and TRBJ1-3; no firm D call. Between the trimmed V and J ends, which lost 1 base and 4 bases, there was a span of 6 bases. The germline gives CDR1 SGHNT, CDR2 YYREEE (reference sequence). The CDR3 length is 13 residues. This CDR3 reads CASSLSSGNTIYF. In DNA, the CDR3 is TGTGCCAGCAGCTTGTCTTCCGGAAACACCATATATTTT.

The V call is TRBV15, the J call TRBJ1-6, with 10 bases fitting TRBD1. V was pared by 3 bases and J by 5 bases, with 7 bases of the junction left unmatched. The CDR3 loop spans 17 amino acids. Germline V CDR1 and CDR2: LNHNV, YYDKDF (reference sequence). CDR3 residues: CATSRGTGAANNSPLHF. The CDR3 DNA reads TGTGCCACCAGCAGGGGGACAGGGGCGGCGAATAATTCACCCCTCCACTTT.

The V and J genes are TRBV5-6 and TRBJ2-3, with a weak D call TRBD2 (6 bases). Trimming took 1 base from V and 2 from J, leaving 20 bases between them. CDR1 is SGHDT, CDR2 YYEEEE, per germline. The length of the CDR3 is 18 residues. CDR3 nucleotide sequence: TGTGCCAGCAGCTTGCTGTCTTCTGCGGGAAGTCCCACAGATACGCAGTATTTT. Protein: CASSLLSSAGSPTDTQYF.

The chain uses TRBV5-1 and TRBJ1-2; 8 bases fit TRBD1. CDR1 and CDR2 from the germline V gene are SGHRS and YFSETQ. The V and J ends lost 1 base and 4 bases, in that order; junction bases with no gene match: 6. CDR3 length: 15 residues. The DNA for the CDR3 is TGCGCCAGCAGCTTGCCCGGGACAGGAACCTATGGCTACACCTTC. Its translation is CASSLPGTGTYGYTF. Full variable domain (rest looked up from reference TRBV5-1 and TRBJ1-2): KAGVTQTPRYLIKTRGQQVTLSCSPISGHRSVSWYQQTPGQGLQFLFEYFSETQRNKGNFPGRFSGRQFSNSRSEMNVSTLELGDSALYLCASSLPGTGTYGYTFGSGTRLTVV.

The chain has TRBV5-1 and TRBJ1-2, with 9 bases lining up with TRBD1. Per the germline V gene, CDR1 is SGHRS and CDR2 is YFSETQ. The ends lost 3 bases at V and 4 bases at J; junction bases unmatched: 7. This CDR3 has 15 residues. DNA for the CDR3: TGCGCCAGCAGCTCGGACAGGGGTGAAGTCTATGGCTACACCTTC. This encodes CASSSDRGEVYGYTF.

This chain links TRBV5-6 with TRBJ2-1; D is possibly TRBD2 (5 bases). V shed 1 base and J shed 14 bases, with 10 bases lying between them. The CDR3 runs to 11 residues. The germline V gene has CDR1 SGHDT and CDR2 YYEEEE. The CDR3 DNA reads TGTGCCAGCAGCTTGAGTGGACTGAAGTTCTTC. Encoded protein: CASSLSGLKFF.

Comment on this clone: Additional DNA sequences in this sample encode the identical CDR3. CDR3 region: CASSLATSSYEQYF. For the CDR3, the DNA is TGCGCCAGCAGCTTGGCCACGAGCTCCTACGAGCAGTACTTC. V is TRBV5-1 and J is TRBJ2-7; D unclear. V dropped 0 bases and J dropped 0 bases, with 7 bases sitting between them. Germline-derived CDR1 and CDR2 are SGHRS and YFSETQ. This CDR3 region has 14 residues.

This chain uses TRBV9 with TRBJ2-2; 12 bases align to TRBD2. Per the germline V gene, CDR1 is SGDLS and CDR2 is YYNGEE. This CDR3 is 19 amino acids long. V dropped 0 bases and J dropped 5; count of bases not matched to a gene: 11. The CDR3 bases are TGTGCCAGCAGCGTAGGAAGCATAGGACTAGCGGGAAGAACCGGGGAGCTGTTTTTT. Its protein product is CASSVGSIGLAGRTGELFF.